Described below is a single T cell receptor (beta chain) sequence and its context. This sample stems from a study of CD8 T cells in Susac syndrome. In germline, CDR1 is MGHDK, CDR2 SYGVNS. V was cut by 8 bases and J by 7 bases, with 15 bases left in between. The length of the CDR3 is 13 residues. With random hexamers, reverse transcription was performed on about 0.5 to 1 ug of RNA. MiXCR, run by TCRdb on the immunoSEQ multiplex PCR reads, gives a single entry per CDR3 protein. The top ten clones hold roughly 0.12% of a sample with around 180,000 distinct CDR3 sequences, 94% of them seen once. The sample taken for sequencing was CD4+ T cells from PBMCs. The chain links TRBV25-1 to TRBJ1-5; no firm D call. The source is a human donor with Susac syndrome. The CDR3 spells CASRWREGQPQHF. CDR3 nucleotide sequence: TGTGCCAGCCGGTGGAGGGAGGGCCAGCCCCAGCATTTT.